This TCR beta chain came from a study of cytomegalovirus exposure and HLA in healthy donors. Study conclusions and caveats: Per a later analysis, HLA-associated TCR beta chains showed more clonal expansion than other, equally common TCR beta chains.

With V trimmed by 7 bases and J by 9 bases, 14 bases remained unmatched. There are 15 residues in the CDR3. Germline loops: CDR1 LNHDA, CDR2 SQIVND (reference sequence). As concerns this clone: What it recognizes is unknown.

Primers: 60 Vbeta forward and 13 Jbeta reverse. The protocol was immunoSEQ multiplex PCR, while the TCRdb copy is restricted to in-frame clones and leaves out a portion. The sample records 150,000 to 200,000 clones, 60% to 80% being singletons. The sequence was collected from a man between 40 and 49 years old in good health and CMV-seropositive. Sequenced: PBMCs. This chain joins TRBV19 and TRBJ2-1, with 8 bases lining up with TRBD1. CDR3 nucleotide sequence: TGTGCCAGTACTTCGACAGGGGCCCAGACACGTGAGCAGTTCTTC. As protein: CASTSTGAQTREQFF.